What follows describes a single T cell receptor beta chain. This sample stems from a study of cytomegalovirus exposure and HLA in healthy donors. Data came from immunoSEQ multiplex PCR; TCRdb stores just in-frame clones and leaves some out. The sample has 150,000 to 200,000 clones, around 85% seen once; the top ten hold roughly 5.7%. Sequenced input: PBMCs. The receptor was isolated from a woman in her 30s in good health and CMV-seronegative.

The CDR3: CASSAGYSNQPQHF. The CDR3 DNA is TGTGCCAGCAGCGCTGGGTATAGCAATCAGCCCCAGCATTTT. This chain links TRBV9 with TRBJ1-5, with D unresolved. V dropped 3 bases and J dropped 0 bases, with 7 bases sitting between them. Germline values: CDR1 SGDLS, CDR2 YYNGEE. The length of the CDR3 is 14 residues.